A single sample is the source of the 11 T cell receptor beta chains below, sequenced in a study of blood T cell repertoires in COVID-19. The method was immunoSEQ multiplex PCR; TCRdb's version includes in-frame clones alone and lacks a portion of them. The sample shows under 250,000 clones, about 80% of them seen only once. Sequencing was performed on peripheral blood. The source of these receptors is a woman aged 25 to 39 who had recovered from COVID-19.

The chain recombines TRBV2 with TRBJ1-1; D unresolved. Looked up from germline, CDR1 is SNHLY and CDR2 is FYNNEI. CDR3 length: 13 amino acids. V was shortened by 3 bases and J by 5 bases, with 10 bases between the two germline ends. CDR3 region: CASSERSRTEAFF. The CDR3 DNA sequence: TGTGCCAGCAGTGAGAGGAGCAGAACTGAAGCTTTCTTT.

This chain connects TRBV28 to TRBJ1-3, with a possible D match to TRBD1 (5 bases). Germline lookup yields CDR1 MDHEN and CDR2 SYDVKM. This CDR3 has 18 residues. V gave up 8 bases and J gave up 0 bases, with 23 bases separating them. The CDR3, as DNA: TGTGCCAGCTCACCTCCGCCACAGGACGGGAGCTCTGGAAACACCATATATTTT. Its protein is CASSPPPQDGSSGNTIYF.

DNA of the CDR3: TGCGCCAGCGCCGGGACTAGCGGGCTTCCTAGCACAGATACGCAGTATTTT. Its translation is CASAGTSGLPSTDTQYF. The chain combines TRBV10-1 with TRBJ2-3, with 12 bases fitting TRBD2. The germline V gene encodes CDR1 WNHNN and CDR2 SYGVQD (reference sequence). With 8 bases clipped from V and 0 bases from J, the junction kept 9 bases outside the gene matches. The CDR3 has 17 residues.

This chain uses TRBV9 with TRBJ1-4, with 9 bases fitting TRBD1. The CDR3 has 15 residues. The germline gives CDR1 SGDLS, CDR2 YYNGEE. The V gene end was trimmed by 4 bases and the J gene end by 8 bases; junction bases not matched to a gene: 9. CDR3 region: CASSFRTGVGEKLFF. DNA of the CDR3: TGTGCCAGCAGCTTTCGGACAGGGGTGGGGGAAAAACTGTTTTTT. Variable domain in full (rest from reference TRBV9 and TRBJ1-4): DSGVTQTPKHLITATGQRVTLRCSPRSGDLSVYWYQQSLDQGLQFLIQYYNGEERAKGNILERFSAQQFPDLHSELNLSSLELGDSALYFCASSFRTGVGEKLFFGSGTQLSVL.

J is TRBJ1-1 and V is TRBV4-2, with TRBD1 matching 8 bases. CDR1 is LGHNA and CDR2 is YNFKEQ in the germline V gene. V gave up 5 bases and J gave up 4 bases; unmatched junction bases: 9. The CDR3 is 15 amino acids. The CDR3 reads CASSASQGATTEAFF. CDR3 DNA: TGTGCCAGCAGCGCAAGTCAGGGGGCGACCACTGAAGCTTTCTTT.

The chain is built from TRBV4-2 and TRBJ1-5; D gene unclear. The V gene lost 1 base and the J gene lost 8 bases, with 6 bases spanning the gap. Germline V lookup: CDR1 LGHNA, CDR2 YNFKEQ. The CDR3 loop spans 12 amino acids. The CDR3 reads CASSQGAEPQHF. The DNA for the CDR3 is TGTGCCAGCAGCCAAGGCGCCGAGCCCCAGCATTTT.

The V and J genes are TRBV5-5 and TRBJ1-5; no definite D call. Germline CDR1 reads SGHKS; CDR2 reads YYEKEE (reference sequence). The CDR3 loop spans 13 amino acids. V was trimmed by 0 bases and J by 7 bases, leaving 8 bases between them. CDR3 loop: CASSLETGQPQHF. As DNA, the CDR3 is TGTGCCAGCAGCTTGGAAACGGGGCAGCCCCAGCATTTT. The full variable domain, with the rest looked up from reference TRBV5-5 and TRBJ1-5, is DAGVTQSPTHLIKTRGQQVTLRCSPISGHKSVSWYQQVLGQGPQFIFQYYEKEERGRGNFPDRFSARQFPNYSSELNVNALLLGDSALYLCASSLETGQPQHFGDGTRLSIL.

The J gene is TRBJ1-1, the V gene TRBV24-1; possible D gene TRBD1, 6 bases. CDR1 is KGHDR and CDR2 is SFDVKD in the germline V gene. This CDR3 comprises 12 residues. Trimming left V 4 bases short and J 4 bases short, with 6 bases between. The CDR3: CATSEQGTEAFF. Here the CDR3 DNA reads TGTGCCACCAGTGAACAGGGCACTGAAGCTTTCTTT.

This clone turned up a few times. The V call is TRBV11-2, the J call TRBJ1-1, with 11 nucleotides matching TRBD1. This CDR3 has 14 residues. The germline CDR1 and CDR2 sequences are SGHAT and FQNNGV. The V and J ends lost 5 bases and 7 bases, in that order; junction bases with no gene match: 6. The CDR3 spells CASSPDRGRGEAFF. CDR3 DNA sequence: TGTGCCAGCAGCCCGGACAGGGGGCGCGGTGAAGCTTTCTTT.

This clone was detected only a few times. This chain links TRBV5-5 with TRBJ1-4, with no clear D. The germline V and J ends were trimmed by 2 bases and 11 bases, with 13 bases remaining between them. The CDR3 loop spans 13 amino acids. From germline, CDR1 is SGHKS and CDR2 YYEKEE (reference sequence). CDR3 DNA: TGTGCCAGCAGCTTTGAGGCGGGTGTGAAACTGTTTTTT. It encodes CASSFEAGVKLFF. The whole variable domain, remainder taken from reference TRBV5-5 and TRBJ1-4, is DAGVTQSPTHLIKTRGQQVTLRCSPISGHKSVSWYQQVLGQGPQFIFQYYEKEERGRGNFPDRFSARQFPNYSSELNVNALLLGDSALYLCASSFEAGVKLFFGSGTQLSVL.

This chain links TRBV5-4 with TRBJ2-1; 12 bases agree with TRBD1. With 3 bases clipped from V and 2 bases from J, the junction kept 3 bases outside the gene matches. Germline CDR1 SGHNT, CDR2 YYREEE (reference sequence). The length of the CDR3 is 16 residues. CDR3 nucleotides: TGTGCCAGCAGCTCCCGGGACAGGGGGCCCTACAATGAGCAGTTCTTC. Translation gives CASSSRDRGPYNEQFF. Full variable domain (outside the CDR3, taken from reference TRBV5-4 and TRBJ2-1): ETGVTQSPTHLIKTRGQQVTLRCSSQSGHNTVSWYQQALGQGPQFIFQYYREEENGRGNFPPRFSGLQFPNYSSELNVNALELDDSALYLCASSSRDRGPYNEQFFGPGTRLTVL.